This T cell receptor beta chain comes out of a study of shared clonotypes between healthy human individuals. In germline, CDR1 is SGHAT, CDR2 FQNNGV. The V segment lost 5 bases and the J segment 1 base; nucleotides outside the gene matches: 4. This CDR3 is built from 15 residues. The CD4+ fraction was divided into a CD45RA+ naive subset and a CD45RA-negative memory subset. Only in-frame clones appear in the TCRdb table, and some are missing; sequencing was by immunoSEQ multiplex PCR. Altogether 2,500,000 or so clones are present, over 85% being singletons, with the ten largest covering about 0.13%. The receptor comes from a man between 18 and 35 years old in good health. J is TRBJ2-3 and V is TRBV11-2; 9 bases line up with TRBD1. The sequencing sample was made of naive CD4+ T cells sorted from blood. The subset was: CD45RA+ positively selected. CDR3 residues: CASSLGQGRTDTQYF. In DNA, the CDR3 is TGTGCCAGCAGCCTGGGACAGGGACGCACAGATACGCAGTATTTT.